Sequencing of this T cell receptor (beta chain) was carried out in a study of OX40 agonist ivuxolimab in advanced cancers. In the study overall: An agonistic anti-OX40 (CD134) antibody, ivuxolimab, was used to treat the patients. Every 2 weeks, patients received ivuxolimab intravenously, dosed at 0.01 to 10 mg/kg. Patients enrolled in dose escalation were diagnosed with hepatocellular carcinoma, melanoma, renal cell or head and neck cancer.

General observations from the study: Antigen specificity was not determined for the expanded peripheral T cells.

With regard to this clone: Its matching antigen is unknown.

V lost 2 bases and J lost 12, with 12 bases in between. This CDR3 is built from 13 residues. The germline V gene has CDR1 SGHRS and CDR2 YFSETQ. TCRdb's copy holds only in-frame clones and misses some; the assay was immunoSEQ multiplex PCR. Among 90,000 to 120,000 clones listed, around 93% were seen once. The V call is TRBV5-1, the J call TRBJ1-6; D is uncertain. Sequences were derived from CD4+ or CD8+ T cells sorted from blood, sampled in a trial of the OX40 agonist ivuxolimab. This TCR was sampled from an adult with an advanced solid tumor such as melanoma, head and neck, liver or kidney cancer. CDR3 loop: CASSFSPPQPLHF. As DNA, the CDR3 is TGCGCCAGCAGCTTCAGCCCCCCCCAACCCCTCCACTTT.